Shown below are 20 T cell receptor beta chains from a single sample sequenced in a study of shared clonotypes between healthy human individuals. Naive CD8 cells lacked CD45RO, underwent positive selection for CCR7 and left out terminally differentiated effector memory CD45RA+ cells. Only in-frame clones appear in the TCRdb table, and some are missing; sequencing was by immunoSEQ multiplex PCR. The repertoire holds some 2 million clones, about 95% seen once, with 1.1% in the top ten. Sequencing was performed on naive CD8+ T cells sorted from blood. These TCRs come from a man between 18 and 35 years old in good health.

The V gene is TRBV6-5, the J gene TRBJ2-1, with D maybe TRBD2 (5 bases). Between the trimmed V and J ends, which lost 6 bases and 9 bases, there was a span of 12 bases. Germline assignment: CDR1 MNHEY and CDR2 SVGAGI. CDR3 length: 12 amino acids. As DNA, the CDR3 is TGTGCCAGCAGCCATGTAGAGGGTGAGCAGTTCTTC. Translating it yields CASSHVEGEQFF.

This clone occurred once. The V and J genes are TRBV27 and TRBJ1-1; 10 nucleotides agree with TRBD1. Germline loops: CDR1 MNHEY, CDR2 SMNVEV (reference sequence). The ends lost 7 bases at V and 8 bases at J; junction bases unmatched: 10. CDR3 length: 14 residues. This chain's CDR3 is CASNPTGGALEAFF. CDR3 coding DNA: TGTGCCAGCAACCCGACAGGGGGCGCTTTAGAAGCTTTCTTT.

The rearrangement joins TRBV4-1 to TRBJ2-7; D may be TRBD1 (6 bases). Trimming took 0 bases from V and 3 from J, leaving 12 bases between them. CDR3 length: 15 amino acids. Germline values: CDR1 MGHRA, CDR2 YSYEKL. The CDR3 DNA reads as TGCGCCAGCAGCCAAGATGGGGGCAGAAGCTACGAGCAGTACTTC. This sequence encodes CASSQDGGRSYEQYF.

The J gene is TRBJ2-5, the V gene TRBV7-9; D uncertain. The V gene's germline CDR1 is SEHNR and CDR2 FQNEAQ (reference sequence). The ends were cut back, 2 bases at V and 7 bases at J, with 11 bases in the middle. The CDR3 extends over 13 amino acids. The CDR3 sequence is CASSLSPEGTQYF. CDR3 coding DNA: TGTGCCAGCAGCTTATCCCCCGAAGGGACCCAGTACTTC.

The chain carries TRBV1 and TRBJ2-7; the D call of TRBD2 is as the table states it, not checked on the DNA. TRBV1 is a pseudogene locus. The CDR3 extends over 17 amino acids. The CDR3 region has the DNA TGCACCAGCAGCCAACATAGGGGACTAGCGGCCTCCTACGAGCAGTACTTC. It encodes CTSSQHRGLAASYEQYF.

This chain uses TRBV7-9 with TRBJ2-4, with D perhaps TRBD2 (5 bases). Germline loops: CDR1 SEHNR, CDR2 FQNEAQ (reference sequence). CDR3 size: 12 residues. Trimming left V 1 base short and J 8 bases short, with 6 bases between. The CDR3 region has the DNA TGTGCCAGCAGCTTAGGGACTGACATTCAGTACTTC. Translation gives CASSLGTDIQYF.

This chain links TRBV27 with TRBJ1-2; the D gene is possibly TRBD1 (5 bases). Germline-derived CDR1 and CDR2 are MNHEY and SMNVEV (reference sequence). V shed 2 bases and J shed 4 bases, with 14 bases lying between them. The CDR3 is 15 amino acids. CDR3 protein: CASSLGAGGIYGYTF. The CDR3 DNA is TGTGCCAGCAGTTTAGGGGCAGGAGGCATCTATGGCTACACCTTC.

The rearrangement links TRBV9 to TRBJ2-3, with D tentatively TRBD2 (6 bases). Germline V gene data show CDR1 as SGDLS and CDR2 as YYNGEE. V was shortened by 0 bases and J by 2 bases, with 16 bases between the two germline ends. This CDR3 is built from 17 residues. The CDR3 DNA is TGTGCCAGCAGCGTAGCTAAATCCGCGGGACCCACAGATACGCAGTATTTT. It translates to CASSVAKSAGPTDTQYF.

The chain is built from TRBV2 and TRBJ2-7; D is ambiguous. The CDR3 runs to 13 residues. The germline V gene has CDR1 SNHLY and CDR2 FYNNEI. With 5 bases removed from V and 0 bases from J, the gap between germline ends came to 8 bases. The CDR3 reads CASSLGDSYEQYF. The CDR3 DNA reads TGTGCCAGCAGTCTAGGCGACTCCTACGAGCAGTACTTC. The full variable domain, with the rest looked up from reference TRBV2 and TRBJ2-7, is EPEVTQTPSHQVTQMGQEVILRCVPISNHLYFYWYRQILGQKVEFLVSFYNNEISEKSEIFDDQFSVERPDGSNFTLKIRSTKLEDSAMYFCASSLGDSYEQYFGPGTRLTVT.

V usage is TRBV19 and J usage is TRBJ1-5; maybe TRBD1 (6 bases). Trimming shortened V by 3 bases and J by 0 bases, and 15 bases separated the two germline ends. In germline, CDR1 is LNHDA, CDR2 SQIVND (reference sequence). The CDR3 sequence is 17 residues long. This CDR3 is CASSIPPDRLSNQPQHF. For the CDR3, the DNA is TGTGCCAGTAGTATTCCCCCGGACAGACTTAGCAATCAGCCCCAGCATTTT. The full variable domain, completed using reference TRBV19 and TRBJ1-5, is DGGITQSPKYLFRKEGQNVTLSCEQNLNHDAMYWYRQDPGQGLRLIYYSQIVNDFQKGDIAEGYSVSREKKESFPLTVTSAQKNPTAFYLCASSIPPDRLSNQPQHFGDGTRLSIL.

The rearrangement links TRBV27 to TRBJ1-6, with D maybe TRBD1 (5 bases). Germline assignment: CDR1 MNHEY and CDR2 SMNVEV (reference sequence). V was shortened by 6 bases and J by 10 bases, with 13 bases between the two germline ends. The CDR3 sequence is 13 residues long. In DNA, the CDR3 is TGTGCCAGCAGACCAGGGAGTCAGTCACCCCTCCACTTT. Translated: CASRPGSQSPLHF.

This clone has only one observation. The V gene is TRBV12-5, the J gene TRBJ1-4; perhaps TRBD1 as D (5 bases). Trimming shortened V by 6 bases and J by 0 bases, and 5 bases separated the two germline ends. The CDR3 length is 13 residues. Germline V gene lookup returns CDR1 LGHNT and CDR2 FRNRAP. This chain's CDR3 is CASGGATNEKLFF. CDR3 nucleotides: TGTGCTAGTGGGGGGGCAACTAATGAAAAACTGTTTTTT.

Regarding this clone: The same CDR3 arises from other DNA sequences in this sample as well. The CDR3, as DNA: TGTGCCAGCAGCGTAGGTAGCGGGGGGGCTAATGAGCAGTTCTTC. Its translation is CASSVGSGGANEQFF. The rearrangement uses TRBV9 and TRBJ2-1; TRBD2 aligns across 11 bases. With 0 bases clipped from V and 7 bases from J, the junction kept 3 bases outside the gene matches. Germline loops: CDR1 SGDLS, CDR2 YYNGEE. The CDR3 is made up of 15 amino acids.

The rearrangement joins TRBV4-3 to TRBJ2-3; 10 bases line up with TRBD2. Germline assignment: CDR1 LGHNA and CDR2 YSLEER. The CDR3 sequence is 16 residues long. V gave up 4 bases and J gave up 5 bases; unmatched junction bases: 9. CDR3 coding DNA: TGCGCCAGCAGCCTCCTTCTAGCGGGAGAGGGAGATACGCAGTATTTT. Translated: CASSLLLAGEGDTQYF.

DNA for the CDR3: TGTGCCAGCAGCTTAGACCGGGGACAGGGGGTCGGCTACACCTTC. Residues: CASSLDRGQGVGYTF. The chain joins TRBV7-9 to TRBJ1-2; 11 bases map to TRBD1. This CDR3 has 15 residues. The germline V gene has CDR1 SEHNR and CDR2 FQNEAQ (reference sequence). The J segment lost 8 bases and the V segment lost 1 base, leaving 6 bases of the junction unmatched. Full variable domain (remainder filled in from reference TRBV7-9 and TRBJ1-2): DTGVSQNPRHKITKRGQNVTFRCDPISEHNRLYWYRQTLGQGPEFLTYFQNEAQLEKSRLLSDRFSAERPKGSFSTLEIQRTEQGDSAMYLCASSLDRGQGVGYTFGSGTRLTVV.

The chain combines TRBV9 with TRBJ1-6, with a possible D match to TRBD1 (6 bases). The CDR3 covers 19 residues. The V and J ends lost 0 bases and 13 bases respectively, with 29 bases between them. The V gene's germline CDR1 is SGDLS and CDR2 YYNGEE. The DNA for the CDR3 is TGTGCCAGCAGCGTAGATTCGGGGAGATCGGGGACACGGATAAATCCCCTCCACTTT. It codes for CASSVDSGRSGTRINPLHF.

This clone was counted a single time. This rearrangement joins TRBV7-2 to TRBJ1-2, with D hard to call. Germline V gives CDR1 SGHTA, CDR2 FQGNSA. The V end lost 4 bases, the J end lost 4 bases, and 10 bases lay between the germline ends. The CDR3 is made up of 13 amino acids. The CDR3 reads CASSSRVAYGYTF. CDR3 bases: TGTGCCAGCAGCTCAAGGGTCGCCTATGGCTACACCTTC.

The chain couples TRBV10-3 to TRBJ1-5, with D possibly TRBD1 on 5 matching bases. The CDR3 has 16 amino acids. Trimming removed 1 base at V and 7 bases at J, with 17 bases between. CDR1 is ENHRY and CDR2 is SYGVKD in the germline V gene. The CDR3 DNA is TGTGCCATCAGTGAGTGGGGGTCCCAAGGGTCCCAGCCCCAGCATTTT. Protein: CAISEWGSQGSQPQHF.

The chain combines TRBV13 with TRBJ2-3, with TRBD2 as a possible D gene (6 bases). CDR3 size: 17 residues. Trimming cost V 4 bases and J 0 bases, with 17 bases left between them. Germline CDR1 and CDR2: PRHDT and FYEKMQ (reference sequence). The DNA of the CDR3 is TGTGCCAGCAGCTCACCGGGGATCGGGGGTAGCACAGATACGCAGTATTTT. Its translation: CASSSPGIGGSTDTQYF.

The V gene is TRBV2, the J gene TRBJ2-1; D unclear. V gave up 2 bases and J gave up 8 bases, with 4 bases separating them. Looked up from germline, CDR1 is SNHLY and CDR2 is FYNNEI. There are 11 residues in the CDR3. The CDR3 nucleotides are TGTGCCAGCAGTGAATGGCATGAGCAGTTCTTC. Amino acids: CASSEWHEQFF.